This passage covers 21 T cell receptor beta chains from one sample sequenced in a study of T-cell memory formation after mild COVID-19. MiXCR was run by TCRdb on the 5' RACE reads, yielding one entry per CDR3 protein. The profile shows 300,000 to 400,000 distinct CDR3 sequences, roughly an eighth of them singletons. The material sequenced was PBMCs or a T cell subset sorted from them (not recorded which). The receptor set was obtained from a man between 18 and 29 years old who had mild COVID-19 (a few samples of this study predate the infection). Cell type and time point are not known.

This rearrangement joins TRBV7-9 to TRBJ2-3; D is undetermined. V gave up 5 bases and J gave up 2 bases, with 11 bases separating them. Germline CDR1 and CDR2: SEHNR and FQNEAQ (reference sequence). The CDR3 runs 14 residues. CDR3: CASSPDPSTDTQYF. CDR3 sequence (DNA): TGTGCCAGCAGCCCGGACCCCTCCACAGATACGCAGTATTTT.

CDR3 DNA sequence: TGTGCCAGCAGTCACACCCTGAACACTGAAGCTTTCTTT. Protein: CASSHTLNTEAFF. The chain combines TRBV2 with TRBJ1-1, with D uncertain. CDR1 SNHLY and CDR2 FYNNEI come from the germline V gene. Trimming pared 5 bases from V and 0 bases from J, leaving 7 bases between. The CDR3 loop spans 13 amino acids.

The table lists this clonotype with a few counts. The rearrangement joins TRBV28 to TRBJ1-4; the D gene is possibly TRBD1 (6 bases). V was pared by 6 bases and J by 8 bases, with 13 bases between. There are 13 residues in the CDR3. The germline V gene encodes CDR1 MDHEN and CDR2 SYDVKM. CDR3 amino acids: CASRGRGWEKLFF. CDR3 nucleotides: TGTGCCAGCAGAGGCAGGGGCTGGGAAAAACTGTTTTTT. Full variable domain (rest looked up from reference TRBV28 and TRBJ1-4): DVKVTQSSRYLVKRTGEKVFLECVQDMDHENMFWYRQDPGLGLRLIYFSYDVKMKEKGDIPEGYSVSREKKERFSLILESASTNQTSMYLCASRGRGWEKLFFGSGTQLSVL.

The V and J genes are TRBV5-5 and TRBJ2-3; 9 nucleotides align to TRBD1. In germline, CDR1 is SGHKS, CDR2 YYEKEE (reference sequence). J was trimmed by 3 bases and V by 2 bases; bases with no gene match: 7. The CDR3 loop spans 16 amino acids. This CDR3 is CASSFPTGGLTDTQYF. The DNA for the CDR3 is TGTGCCAGCAGCTTTCCGACAGGGGGGCTTACAGATACGCAGTATTTT. The entire variable domain, with the rest obtained from reference TRBV5-5 and TRBJ2-3, is as follows: DAGVTQSPTHLIKTRGQQVTLRCSPISGHKSVSWYQQVLGQGPQFIFQYYEKEERGRGNFPDRFSARQFPNYSSELNVNALLLGDSALYLCASSFPTGGLTDTQYFGPGTRLTVL.

The chain links TRBV15 to TRBJ1-5; tentative D call: TRBD1 (6 bases). The germline CDR1 and CDR2 sequences are LNHNV and YYDKDF (reference sequence). The CDR3 is 15 residues long. Deletions cut 1 base from V and 6 bases from J, with 13 bases between. For the CDR3, the DNA is TGTGCCACCAGCAGAGGGGGGGGCAGGGCTCAGCCCCAGCATTTT. It translates to CATSRGGGRAQPQHF.

The chain has TRBV25-1 and TRBJ1-1; D unclear. In germline, CDR1 is MGHDK, CDR2 SYGVNS. Trimming left V 3 bases short and J 6 bases short, with 11 bases between. This CDR3 is built from 13 residues. CDR3 amino acids: CASSDLGYSEAFF. As DNA, the CDR3 is TGTGCCAGCAGTGACCTAGGGTACTCTGAAGCTTTCTTT. Complete variable domain (other parts from reference TRBV25-1 and TRBJ1-1): EADIYQTPRYLVIGTGKKITLECSQTMGHDKMYWYQQDPGMELHLIHYSYGVNSTEKGDLSSESTVSRIRTEHFPLTLESARPSHTSQYLCASSDLGYSEAFFGQGTRLTVV.

Turning to this clonotype: An end of the junction does not agree with germline; a read error may underlie this. This chain links TRBV7-7 with TRBJ2-5, with 12 bases fitting TRBD1. The CDR3 contains 16 residues. Germline V gene lookup returns CDR1 SSHAT and CDR2 FNYEAQ (reference sequence). The CDR3 nucleotides read TGTGCTAGCAGCCCAACCGGGACAGGGGGCGCGGAGACCCAGTACTTC. The encoded protein is CASSPTGTGGAETQYF.

In nucleotides, the CDR3 is TGCAGCGCCCTCGAAGAGACCCAGTACTTC. Translation: CSALEETQYF. The chain links TRBV29-1 to TRBJ2-5; D is unresolved. Germline assignment: CDR1 SQVTM and CDR2 ANQGSEA. The CDR3 extends over 10 amino acids. The germline V and J ends were trimmed by 7 bases and 3 bases, with 6 bases remaining between them.

This clonotype appeared a few times. The CDR3 protein is CAWGRVGGWGYTF. The CDR3 nucleotides read TGTGCCTGGGGGCGGGTCGGGGGATGGGGCTACACCTTC. The chain couples TRBV30 to TRBJ1-2; a weak D match, TRBD1 (5 bases). Per the germline V gene, CDR1 is GTSNPN and CDR2 is SVGIG (reference sequence). The CDR3 has 13 amino acids. Deletions cut 5 bases from V and 8 bases from J, with 18 bases between. Combining the CDR3 with reference TRBV30 and TRBJ1-2 gives the whole variable domain SQTIHQWPATLVQPVGSPLSLECTVEGTSNPNLYWYRQAAGRGLQLLFYSVGIGQISSEVPQNLSASRPQDRQFILSSKKLLLSDSGFYLCAWGRVGGWGYTFGSGTRLTVV.

The rearrangement uses TRBV9 and TRBJ2-7, with 7 bases identical to TRBD1. Trimming took 3 bases from V and 3 from J; bases not matched to a gene: 18. Germline V gene sequence: CDR1 SGDLS, CDR2 YYNGEE. The CDR3 is 18 amino acids. The CDR3 protein is CASSAPITGTDWNYEQYF. CDR3 bases: TGTGCCAGCAGCGCCCCAATTACCGGGACAGATTGGAACTACGAGCAGTACTTC.

At least ten counts were recorded for this clonotype. The chain carries TRBV5-1 and TRBJ2-1; 12 positions agree with TRBD1. J lost 5 bases, V lost 4 bases, and 4 bases had no gene match. CDR3 length equals 15 residues. Germline V gene lookup returns CDR1 SGHRS and CDR2 YFSETQ. The CDR3 DNA follows: TGCGCCAGCAGCCTCGGGACAGGGGGCAACAATGAGCAGTTCTTC. Its translation is CASSLGTGGNNEQFF.

This sequence joins TRBV6-5 and TRBJ2-3, with D unresolved. Trimming left V 0 bases short and J 6 bases short, with 10 bases between. Germline V gene data show CDR1 as MNHEY and CDR2 as SVGAGI. The CDR3 totals 14 residues. CDR3 DNA sequence: TGTGCCAGCAGTTACTCGCGCGCTGGGGATACGCAGTATTTT. Residues: CASSYSRAGDTQYF.

This clonotype was seen only a few times. Here the CDR3 reads CASKGTANPSYEQYF. CDR3 sequence (DNA): TGCGCCAGCAAGGGGACAGCGAACCCCAGCTACGAGCAGTACTTC. The rearrangement joins TRBV10-2 to TRBJ2-7; TRBD1 aligns across 7 bases. This CDR3 has 15 amino acids. Trimming took 7 bases from V and 3 from J; bases not matched to a gene: 12. In germline, CDR1 is WSHSY, CDR2 SAAADI.

The J gene is TRBJ2-7, the V gene TRBV5-1; D might be TRBD1 or TRBD2, each matching 6 bases. Germline loops: CDR1 SGHRS, CDR2 YFSETQ. Trimming cost V 7 bases and J 11 bases, with 16 bases left between them. This CDR3 has 11 amino acids. DNA for the CDR3: TGCGCCAGCGCACAGGAGGGGGTAAAGTACTTC. Translation: CASAQEGVKYF.

The sample holds many counts of this clonotype. The chain uses TRBV2 and TRBJ2-5; 8 nucleotides align to TRBD2. Germline CDR1 is SNHLY and CDR2 is FYNNEI. The CDR3 length is 12 residues. Trimming cost V 5 bases and J 5 bases; bases outside gene matches: 1. The CDR3 here is CASSSGGETQYF. The CDR3 DNA sequence: TGTGCCAGCAGTAGCGGGGGTGAGACCCAGTACTTC. The full variable domain, rest sourced from reference TRBV2 and TRBJ2-5, is EPEVTQTPSHQVTQMGQEVILRCVPISNHLYFYWYRQILGQKVEFLVSFYNNEISEKSEIFDDQFSVERPDGSNFTLKIRSTKLEDSAMYFCASSSGGETQYFGPGTRLLVL.

J is TRBJ2-5 and V is TRBV7-6; D is perhaps TRBD2 (7 bases). The CDR3 is made up of 14 amino acids. CDR1 SGHVS and CDR2 FNYEAQ come from the germline V gene. The V end was cut by 2 bases, the J end by 5 bases, with 12 bases between. CDR3 loop: CASSLRGARETQYF. The CDR3 DNA follows: TGTGCCAGCAGCTTACGGGGGGCGCGGGAGACCCAGTACTTC.

The chain is built from TRBV6-2 or TRBV6-3 and TRBJ1-2; perhaps TRBD1 as D (5 bases). V lost 6 bases and J 2 bases, leaving 13 bases between the germline ends. Per the germline V gene, CDR1 is MNHEY and CDR2 is SVGEGT. The CDR3 runs 14 residues. DNA of the CDR3: TGTGCCAGCAGGAAGGCAGGGAACAACTATGGCTACACCTTC. It specifies CASRKAGNNYGYTF.

This clonotype has more than one count but fewer than ten. The gene calls are TRBV12-3 or TRBV12-4 and TRBJ2-1; D possibly corresponds to TRBD1 (5 bases). V was clipped by 3 bases and J by 9 bases, with 12 bases between them. This CDR3 spans 13 amino acids. The CDR3 here is CASSFVRGVEQFF. In nucleotides, the CDR3 is TGTGCCAGCAGTTTCGTAAGGGGCGTTGAGCAGTTCTTC.

This clonotype was recorded a few times. V and J are TRBV14 and TRBJ2-1, with D possibly being TRBD2 (5 bases). Trimming pared 3 bases from V and 2 bases from J, leaving 8 bases between. The CDR3 spans 14 residues. Germline V CDR1 and CDR2: SGHDN, FVKESK. The CDR3 here is CASSHEGPYNEQFF. The CDR3 DNA is TGTGCCAGCAGCCATGAGGGCCCCTACAATGAGCAGTTCTTC.

The V gene is TRBV4-2, the J gene TRBJ2-5, with 14 bases fitting TRBD2. This CDR3 has 17 amino acids. The germline gives CDR1 LGHNA, CDR2 YNFKEQ. Trimming cost V 5 bases and J 4 bases; bases outside gene matches: 9. DNA of the CDR3: TGTGCCAGCAGCGGGACTAGCGGGGGTAGGTTCGGAGAGACCCAGTACTTC. It specifies CASSGTSGGRFGETQYF.

J is TRBJ1-5 and V is TRBV7-2, with D possibly matching TRBD1 (5 bases). Germline V gives CDR1 SGHTA, CDR2 FQGNSA. V shed 5 bases and J shed 0 bases, with 11 bases lying between them. The CDR3 has 15 amino acids. The CDR3 DNA reads as TGTGCCAGCAGCCCGAGGGACTATAGCAATCAGCCCCAGCATTTT. It codes for CASSPRDYSNQPQHF.